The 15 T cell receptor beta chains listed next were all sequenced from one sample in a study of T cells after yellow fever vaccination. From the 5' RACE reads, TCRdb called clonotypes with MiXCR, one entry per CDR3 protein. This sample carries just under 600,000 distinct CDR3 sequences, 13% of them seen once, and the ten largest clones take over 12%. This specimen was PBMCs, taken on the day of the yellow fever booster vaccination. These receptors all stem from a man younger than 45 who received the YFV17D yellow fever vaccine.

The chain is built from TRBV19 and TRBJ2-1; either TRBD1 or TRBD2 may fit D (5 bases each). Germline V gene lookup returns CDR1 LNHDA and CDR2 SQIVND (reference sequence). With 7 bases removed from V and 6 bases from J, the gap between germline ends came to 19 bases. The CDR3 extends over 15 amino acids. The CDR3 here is CASTPTGTHVNEQFF. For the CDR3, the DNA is TGTGCCAGTACACCCACCGGGACCCACGTCAATGAGCAGTTCTTC.

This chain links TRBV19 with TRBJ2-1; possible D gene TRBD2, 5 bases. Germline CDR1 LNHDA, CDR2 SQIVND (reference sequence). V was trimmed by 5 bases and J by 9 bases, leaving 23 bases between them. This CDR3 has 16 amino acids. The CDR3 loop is CASSSVRTSFFGEQFF. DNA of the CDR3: TGTGCCAGTAGTTCCGTCCGGACTTCCTTCTTTGGTGAGCAGTTCTTC.

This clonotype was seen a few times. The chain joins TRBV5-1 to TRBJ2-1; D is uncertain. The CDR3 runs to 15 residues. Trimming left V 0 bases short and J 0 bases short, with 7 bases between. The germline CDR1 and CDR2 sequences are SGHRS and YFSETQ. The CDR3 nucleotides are TGCGCCAGCAGCTTGGGCGGAGACTCCTACAATGAGCAGTTCTTC. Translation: CASSLGGDSYNEQFF.

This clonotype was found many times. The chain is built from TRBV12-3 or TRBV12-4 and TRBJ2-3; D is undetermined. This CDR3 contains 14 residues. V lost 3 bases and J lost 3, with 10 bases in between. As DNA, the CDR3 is TGTGCCAGCAGTTTGTTACAGTCAACAGATACGCAGTATTTT. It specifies CASSLLQSTDTQYF.

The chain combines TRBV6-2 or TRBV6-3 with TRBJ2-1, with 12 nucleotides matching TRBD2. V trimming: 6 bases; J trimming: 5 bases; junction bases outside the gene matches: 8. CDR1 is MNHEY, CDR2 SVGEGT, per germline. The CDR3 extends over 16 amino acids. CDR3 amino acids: CASRYRLAGEDNEQFF. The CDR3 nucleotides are TGTGCCAGCAGATACAGACTAGCGGGAGAAGACAATGAGCAGTTCTTC.

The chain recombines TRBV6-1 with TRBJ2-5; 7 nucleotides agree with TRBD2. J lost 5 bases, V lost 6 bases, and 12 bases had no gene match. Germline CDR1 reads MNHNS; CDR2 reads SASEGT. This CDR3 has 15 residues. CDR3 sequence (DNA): TGTGCCAGCAGCACCGGTCGAAGGGGAGGGGAGACCCAGTACTTC. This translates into CASSTGRRGGETQYF.

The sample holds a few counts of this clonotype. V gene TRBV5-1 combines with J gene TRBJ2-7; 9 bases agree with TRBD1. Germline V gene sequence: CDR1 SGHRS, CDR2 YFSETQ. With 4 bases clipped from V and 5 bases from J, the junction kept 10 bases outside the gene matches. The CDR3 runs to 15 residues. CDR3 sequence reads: CASSITGGAGHEQYF. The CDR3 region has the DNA TGCGCCAGCAGCATAACAGGGGGCGCGGGGCACGAGCAGTACTTC.

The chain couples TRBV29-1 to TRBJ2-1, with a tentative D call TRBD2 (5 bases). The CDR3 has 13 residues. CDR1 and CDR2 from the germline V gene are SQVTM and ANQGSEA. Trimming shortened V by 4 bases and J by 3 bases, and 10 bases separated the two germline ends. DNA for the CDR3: TGCAGCGTTGTTTCGGGGATCTACAATGAGCAGTTCTTC. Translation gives CSVVSGIYNEQFF.

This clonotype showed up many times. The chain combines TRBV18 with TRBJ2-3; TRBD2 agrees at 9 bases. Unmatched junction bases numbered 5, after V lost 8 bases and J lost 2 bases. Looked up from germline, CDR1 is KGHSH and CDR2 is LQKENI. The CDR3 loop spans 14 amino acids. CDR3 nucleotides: TGTGCCAGCAGCCCTAGCGGGACCACAGATACGCAGTATTTT. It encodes CASSPSGTTDTQYF.

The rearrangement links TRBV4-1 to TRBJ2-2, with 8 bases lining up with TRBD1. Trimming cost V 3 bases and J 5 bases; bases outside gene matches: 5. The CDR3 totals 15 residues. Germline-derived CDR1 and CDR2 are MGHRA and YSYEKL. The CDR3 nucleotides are TGCGCCAGCAGCCACTTACAGGGGGAGACCGGGGAGCTGTTTTTT. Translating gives CASSHLQGETGELFF.

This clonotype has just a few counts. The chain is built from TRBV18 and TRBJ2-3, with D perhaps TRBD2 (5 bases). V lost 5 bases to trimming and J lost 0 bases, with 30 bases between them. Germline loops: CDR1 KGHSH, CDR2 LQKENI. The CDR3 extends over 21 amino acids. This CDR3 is CASSTILSRREPYISTDTQYF. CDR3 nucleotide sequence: TGTGCCAGCTCAACAATACTATCACGCCGGGAACCATATATAAGCACAGATACGCAGTATTTT.

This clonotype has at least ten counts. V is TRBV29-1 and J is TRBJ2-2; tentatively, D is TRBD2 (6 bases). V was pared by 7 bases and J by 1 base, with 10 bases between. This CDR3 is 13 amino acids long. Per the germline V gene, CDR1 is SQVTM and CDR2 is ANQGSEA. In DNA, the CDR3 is TGCAGCGGCTCGGGGGAGAACACCGGGGAGCTGTTTTTT. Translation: CSGSGENTGELFF.

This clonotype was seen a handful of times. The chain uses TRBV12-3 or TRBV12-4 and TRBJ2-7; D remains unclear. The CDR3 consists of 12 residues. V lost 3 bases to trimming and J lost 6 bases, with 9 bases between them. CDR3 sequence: CASSFSIIEQYF. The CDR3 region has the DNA TGTGCCAGCAGTTTCAGCATAATCGAGCAGTACTTC.

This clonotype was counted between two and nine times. CDR3 sequence (DNA): TGTGCCAGCAGCGTAGAAGGGAACTATGGCTACACCTTC. Its translation: CASSVEGNYGYTF. The rearrangement joins TRBV9 to TRBJ1-2; D uncertain. The length of the CDR3 is 13 residues. Germline assignment: CDR1 SGDLS and CDR2 YYNGEE. Trimming took 0 bases from V and 2 from J, leaving 5 bases between them.

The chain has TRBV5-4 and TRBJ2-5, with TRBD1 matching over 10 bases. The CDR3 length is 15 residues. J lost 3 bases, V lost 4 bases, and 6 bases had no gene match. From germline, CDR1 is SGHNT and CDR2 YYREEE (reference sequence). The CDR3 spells CASSQGQGLEETQYF. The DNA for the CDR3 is TGTGCCAGCAGCCAGGGACAGGGGTTGGAAGAGACCCAGTACTTC.